This T cell receptor beta chain was retrieved from a study of blood T cell repertoires in COVID-19. Study context: Both acute and convalescent COVID-19 samples were obtained from the United States, Italy and Spain.

Participants spanned ages about 18 to 90 years and resided in about two dozen US areas. Allocation to cohorts depended on clinical history reported by the participants. CDR1 and CDR2 (germline): ENHRY, SYGVKD. CDR3 length: 14 amino acids. V was cut by 2 bases and J by 6 bases, with 13 bases left in between. The table came from immunoSEQ multiplex PCR; TCRdb's copy has only in-frame clones and leaves some out. The sample yields 300,000 to 350,000 clones, more than 90% seen once. This chain joins TRBV10-3 and TRBJ1-2, with D unresolved. Material: PBMCs or T cells enriched from blood (not recorded which). The TCR comes from a woman younger than 45 who had been exposed to COVID-19. DNA of the CDR3: TGTGCCATCAGTGAGCAGATGCAAATGGATGGCTACACCTTC. The encoded protein is CAISEQMQMDGYTF.